This T cell receptor (beta chain) was recorded in a study of CD8+ T cells in alopecia areata. Background on the study: Administration of oral tofacitinib to treated patients was at 5 to 10 mg twice daily. A 6-month period off drug followed tofacitinib, which lasted 6 to 18 months.

Following RNA extraction, reverse transcription yielded cDNA that acted as the sequencing template. Clones were sequenced by immunoSEQ multiplex PCR, and TCRdb holds only the in-frame ones, with some missing. The sample shows 200,000 to 250,000 clones, roughly two fifths of them seen only once. Points from the study as a whole: Whereas mice showed it more clearly, TCR sharing across patients was murkier, possibly because of HLA. Having one nonresponder leaves uncertain how baseline CD8+ expansion relates to response.

As for treatment: oral pan-JAK inhibitor, 5-10 mg twice daily. Per germline, CDR1 SQVTM and CDR2 ANQGSEA. V dropped 7 bases and J dropped 8; count of bases not matched to a gene: 11. This CDR3 comprises 13 residues. Note on this clone: The target antigen is unknown.

The input for sequencing was CD4+ T cells sorted from blood, taken between weeks 30 and 35, from a patient treated with tofacitinib. The rearrangement links TRBV29-1 to TRBJ1-2; 9 nucleotides align to TRBD1. The sequence was collected from a human donor with alopecia areata. Here the CDR3 DNA reads TGCAGCGCCGCCGGGGACAGGGTTAAAGGCTACACCTTC. Translating it yields CSAAGDRVKGYTF.